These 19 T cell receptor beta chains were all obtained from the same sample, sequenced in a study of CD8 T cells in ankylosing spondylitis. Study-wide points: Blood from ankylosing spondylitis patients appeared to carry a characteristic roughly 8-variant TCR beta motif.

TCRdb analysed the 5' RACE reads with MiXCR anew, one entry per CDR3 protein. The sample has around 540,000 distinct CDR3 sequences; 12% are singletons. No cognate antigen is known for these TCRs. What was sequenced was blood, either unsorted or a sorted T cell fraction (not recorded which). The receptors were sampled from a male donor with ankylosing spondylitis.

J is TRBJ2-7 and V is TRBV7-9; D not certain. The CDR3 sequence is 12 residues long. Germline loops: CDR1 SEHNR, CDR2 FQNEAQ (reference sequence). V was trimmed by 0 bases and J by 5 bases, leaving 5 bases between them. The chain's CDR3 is CASSLALNEQYF. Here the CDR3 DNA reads TGTGCCAGCAGCTTAGCCCTAAACGAGCAGTACTTC.

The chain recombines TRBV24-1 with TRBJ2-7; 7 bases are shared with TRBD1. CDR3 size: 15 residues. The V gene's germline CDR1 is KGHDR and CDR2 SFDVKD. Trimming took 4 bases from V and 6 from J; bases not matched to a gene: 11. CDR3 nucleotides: TGTGCCACCAGTGAGGGCCGGGACAGACATCGCGAGCAGTACTTC. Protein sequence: CATSEGRDRHREQYF.

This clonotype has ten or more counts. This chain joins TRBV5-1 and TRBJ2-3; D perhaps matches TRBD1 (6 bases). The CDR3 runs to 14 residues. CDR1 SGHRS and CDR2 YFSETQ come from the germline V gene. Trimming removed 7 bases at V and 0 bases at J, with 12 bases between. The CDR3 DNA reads TGCGCCAGCCTTCGAGGGGGTAGCACAGATACGCAGTATTTT. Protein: CASLRGGSTDTQYF. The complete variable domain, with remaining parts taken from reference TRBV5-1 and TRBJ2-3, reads KAGVTQTPRYLIKTRGQQVTLSCSPISGHRSVSWYQQTPGQGLQFLFEYFSETQRNKGNFPGRFSGRQFSNSRSEMNVSTLELGDSALYLCASLRGGSTDTQYFGPGTRLTVL.

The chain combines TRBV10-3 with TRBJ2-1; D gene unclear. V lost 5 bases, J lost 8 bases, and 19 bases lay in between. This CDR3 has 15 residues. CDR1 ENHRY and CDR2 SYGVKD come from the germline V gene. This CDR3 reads CAISQSDLEVDEQFF. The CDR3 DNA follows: TGTGCCATCAGTCAATCGGACCTTGAGGTAGATGAGCAGTTCTTC.

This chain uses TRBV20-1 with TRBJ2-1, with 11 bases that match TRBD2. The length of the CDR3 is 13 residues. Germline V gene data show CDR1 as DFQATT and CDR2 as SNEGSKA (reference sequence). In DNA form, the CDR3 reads TGCGGTCTAGCGGGAGGATCCTACAATGAGCAGTTCTTC. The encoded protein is CGLAGGSYNEQFF.

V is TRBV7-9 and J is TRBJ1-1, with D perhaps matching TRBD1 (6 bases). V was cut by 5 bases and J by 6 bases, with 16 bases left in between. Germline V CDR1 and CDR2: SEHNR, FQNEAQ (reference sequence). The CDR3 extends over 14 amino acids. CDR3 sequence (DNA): TGTGCCAGCAGCCCAACACAGGGTAGATCTGAAGCTTTCTTT. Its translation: CASSPTQGRSEAFF.

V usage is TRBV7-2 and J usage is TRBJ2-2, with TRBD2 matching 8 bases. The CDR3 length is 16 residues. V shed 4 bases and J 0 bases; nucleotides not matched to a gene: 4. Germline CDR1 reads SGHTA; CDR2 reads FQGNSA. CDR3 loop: CASSSRGGTNTGELFF. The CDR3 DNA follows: TGTGCCAGCAGCTCCCGGGGGGGAACGAACACCGGGGAGCTGTTTTTT.

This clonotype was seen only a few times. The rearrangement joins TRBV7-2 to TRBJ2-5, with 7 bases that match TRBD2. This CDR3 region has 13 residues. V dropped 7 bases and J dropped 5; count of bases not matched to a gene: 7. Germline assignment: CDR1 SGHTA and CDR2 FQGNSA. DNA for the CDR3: TGTGCCAGCAATGGCGGGAGAGGGGAGACCCAGTACTTC. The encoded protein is CASNGGRGETQYF.

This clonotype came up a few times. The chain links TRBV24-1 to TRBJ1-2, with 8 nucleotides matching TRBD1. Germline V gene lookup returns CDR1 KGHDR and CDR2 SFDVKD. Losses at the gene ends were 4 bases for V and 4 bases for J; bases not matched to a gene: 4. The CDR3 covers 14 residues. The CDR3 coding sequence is TGTGCCACCAGTGAAGGACAGGGAGTCTATGGCTACACCTTC. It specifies CATSEGQGVYGYTF.

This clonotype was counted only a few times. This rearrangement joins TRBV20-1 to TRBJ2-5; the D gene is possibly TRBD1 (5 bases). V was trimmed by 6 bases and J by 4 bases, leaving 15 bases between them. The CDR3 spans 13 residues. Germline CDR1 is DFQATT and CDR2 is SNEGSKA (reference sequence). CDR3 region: CSAMGLVGETQYF. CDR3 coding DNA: TGCAGTGCAATGGGGCTAGTGGGAGAGACCCAGTACTTC.

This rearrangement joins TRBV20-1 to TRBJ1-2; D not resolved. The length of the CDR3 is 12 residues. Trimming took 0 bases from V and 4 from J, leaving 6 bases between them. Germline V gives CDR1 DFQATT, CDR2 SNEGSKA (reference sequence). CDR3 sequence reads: CSAREGLYGYTF. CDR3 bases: TGCAGTGCTAGAGAGGGCCTCTATGGCTACACCTTC.

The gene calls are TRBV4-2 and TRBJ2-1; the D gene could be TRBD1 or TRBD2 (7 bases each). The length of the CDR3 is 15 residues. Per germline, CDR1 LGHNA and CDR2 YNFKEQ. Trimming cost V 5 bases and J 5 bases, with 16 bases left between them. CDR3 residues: CASSDRASGDNEQFF. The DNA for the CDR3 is TGTGCCAGCAGCGACAGGGCTAGCGGAGACAATGAGCAGTTCTTC.

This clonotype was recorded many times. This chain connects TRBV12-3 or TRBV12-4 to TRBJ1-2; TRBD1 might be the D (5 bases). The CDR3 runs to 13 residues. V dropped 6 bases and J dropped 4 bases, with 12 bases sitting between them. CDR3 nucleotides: TGTGCCAGCAGCCGGCGACAGTCCTATGGCTACACCTTC. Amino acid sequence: CASSRRQSYGYTF.

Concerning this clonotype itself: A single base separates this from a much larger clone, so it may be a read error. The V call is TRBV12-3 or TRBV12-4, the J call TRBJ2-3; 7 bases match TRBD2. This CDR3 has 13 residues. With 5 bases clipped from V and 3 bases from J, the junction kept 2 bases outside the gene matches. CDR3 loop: CASSGGGTDTQYF. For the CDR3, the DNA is TGTGCCAGCAGTGGGGGGGGGACAGATACGCAGTATTTT.

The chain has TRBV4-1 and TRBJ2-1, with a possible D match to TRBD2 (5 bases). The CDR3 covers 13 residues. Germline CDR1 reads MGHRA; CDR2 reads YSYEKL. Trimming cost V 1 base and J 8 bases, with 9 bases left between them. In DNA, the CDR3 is TGCGCCAGCAGCCAAGTTCCGAGGGATGAGCAGTTCTTC. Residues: CASSQVPRDEQFF.

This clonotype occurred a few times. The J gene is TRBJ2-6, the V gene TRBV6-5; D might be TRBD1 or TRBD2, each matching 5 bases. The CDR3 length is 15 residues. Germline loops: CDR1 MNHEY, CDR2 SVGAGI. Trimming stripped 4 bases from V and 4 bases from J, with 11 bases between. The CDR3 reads CASSFQGAGANVLTF. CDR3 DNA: TGTGCCAGCAGTTTTCAGGGAGCCGGGGCCAACGTCCTGACTTTC.

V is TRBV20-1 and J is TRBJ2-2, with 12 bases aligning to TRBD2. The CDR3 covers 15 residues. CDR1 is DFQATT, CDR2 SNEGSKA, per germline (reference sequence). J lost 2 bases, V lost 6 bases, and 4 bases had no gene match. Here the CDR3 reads CSAEGLAGNTGELFF. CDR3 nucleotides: TGCAGTGCCGAGGGACTAGCGGGCAACACCGGGGAGCTGTTTTTT.

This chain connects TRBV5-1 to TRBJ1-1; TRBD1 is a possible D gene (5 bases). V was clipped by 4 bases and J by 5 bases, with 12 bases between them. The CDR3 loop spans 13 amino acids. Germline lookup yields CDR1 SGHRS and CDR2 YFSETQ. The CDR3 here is CASSLLGPTEAFF. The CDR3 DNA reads TGCGCCAGCAGCCTCCTGGGGCCTACTGAAGCTTTCTTT.

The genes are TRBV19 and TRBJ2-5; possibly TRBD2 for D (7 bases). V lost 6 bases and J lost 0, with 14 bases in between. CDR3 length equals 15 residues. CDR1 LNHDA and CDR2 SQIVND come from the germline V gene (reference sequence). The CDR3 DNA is TGTGCCAGTAGAGCGGGACACAAGTACCAAGAGACCCAGTACTTC. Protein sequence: CASRAGHKYQETQYF.